These 19 T cell receptor beta chains originate from one sample sequenced in a study of CD8+ T cells in alopecia areata. Treatment defined: oral pan-JAK inhibitor, 5-10 mg twice daily. Following RNA extraction, reverse transcription yielded cDNA that acted as the sequencing template. Sequencing used immunoSEQ multiplex PCR; TCRdb keeps in-frame clones, though not all of them. This sample has around 140,000 clones, with 45% to 65% found just once. This sample comprised CD8+ T cells sorted from blood, obtained at week 4, from a patient treated with tofacitinib. The receptors here all came from a human donor with alopecia areata.

The chain couples TRBV30 to TRBJ1-2; no definite D call. The V end was cut by 3 bases, the J end by 8 bases, with 10 bases between. This CDR3 region has 11 residues. CDR1 and CDR2 from the germline V gene are GTSNPN and SVGIG (reference sequence). The CDR3 DNA is TGTGCCTGGAGCGTAGGGATCGGCTACACCTTC. This encodes CAWSVGIGYTF.

This chain joins TRBV27 and TRBJ1-5; D is perhaps TRBD1 (5 bases). In germline, CDR1 is MNHEY, CDR2 SMNVEV (reference sequence). The CDR3 is made up of 15 amino acids. The V gene lost 3 bases and the J gene lost 4 bases, with 13 bases spanning the gap. CDR3 residues: CASSFSGEANQPQHF. Here the CDR3 DNA reads TGTGCCAGCAGTTTTTCGGGGGAGGCGAATCAGCCCCAGCATTTT.

This clone was seen only a few times. The rearrangement links TRBV25-1 to TRBJ1-3, with D uncertain. Deletions cut 3 bases from V and 4 bases from J, with 10 bases between. The germline V gene has CDR1 MGHDK and CDR2 SYGVNS. There are 14 residues in the CDR3. The CDR3 DNA follows: TGTGCCAGCAGTGAGGGGAGGAGCGGAAACACCATATATTTT. It is translated as CASSEGRSGNTIYF.

J is TRBJ2-2 and V is TRBV4-3; the D is unclear. Germline CDR1 and CDR2: LGHNA and YSLEER. CDR3 length: 14 residues. V dropped 9 bases and J dropped 0 bases, with 11 bases sitting between them. The CDR3 DNA is TGCGCCAGTGGGGATAGTCCGAACACCGGGGAGCTGTTTTTT. It specifies CASGDSPNTGELFF.

For this clone: Other DNA sequences in the sample encode the same CDR3. V and J are TRBV7-9 and TRBJ2-3; D gene unclear. Trimming took off 1 base at V and 3 bases at J, with 2 bases between the two ends. Germline CDR1 reads SEHNR; CDR2 reads FQNEAQ (reference sequence). CDR3 size: 12 residues. The DNA for the CDR3 is TGTGCCAGCAGCTTAGGGACAGATACGCAGTATTTT. This codes for CASSLGTDTQYF.

The V gene is TRBV9, the J gene TRBJ1-1; possibly TRBD1 for D (6 bases). V lost 3 bases to trimming and J lost 2 bases, with 14 bases between them. The CDR3 has 15 residues. Germline CDR1 and CDR2: SGDLS and YYNGEE. In DNA, the CDR3 is TGTGCCAGCAGCGCCACCGGGACACACAACACTGAAGCTTTCTTT. Translating it yields CASSATGTHNTEAFF.

The rearrangement uses TRBV7-6 and TRBJ1-6; D is unresolved. Germline V gives CDR1 SGHVS, CDR2 FNYEAQ. Trimming cost V 5 bases and J 7 bases, with 15 bases left between them. The CDR3 has 15 residues. CDR3 DNA: TGTGCCAGCAGCACCGAAACGCATTTAAATTCACCCCTCCACTTT. The encoded protein is CASSTETHLNSPLHF.

This clone was recorded a few times. CDR3: CSVGTSKGTEAFF. DNA for the CDR3: TGCAGCGTCGGGACTTCGAAGGGCACTGAAGCTTTCTTT. This rearrangement joins TRBV29-1 to TRBJ1-1; D possibly corresponds to TRBD1 (5 bases). The germline V gene encodes CDR1 SQVTM and CDR2 ANQGSEA. V lost 6 bases and J 4 bases, leaving 15 bases between the germline ends. The CDR3 consists of 13 residues.

A few counts support this clone. The chain couples TRBV4-1 to TRBJ1-1; D ambiguous. Trimming shortened V by 2 bases and J by 4 bases, and 17 bases separated the two germline ends. The germline V gene has CDR1 MGHRA and CDR2 YSYEKL. The CDR3 is 16 amino acids. Here the CDR3 DNA reads TGCGCCAGCAGCCAACCCTACGGACTTTTCCGCACTGAAGCTTTCTTT. Translating gives CASSQPYGLFRTEAFF.

The chain uses TRBV29-1 and TRBJ2-7, with 7 bases lining up with TRBD1. Germline trimming cut 5 bases from V and 4 bases from J; bases unmatched to any gene: 11. The germline V gene has CDR1 SQVTM and CDR2 ANQGSEA. There are 14 residues in the CDR3. The CDR3 reads CSVTGTGAVYEQYF. In DNA form, the CDR3 reads TGCAGCGTTACAGGAACAGGGGCTGTTTACGAGCAGTACTTC.

The table lists this clone with a few counts. This rearrangement joins TRBV19 to TRBJ2-1; D could derive from TRBD1 or TRBD2 (5 bases each). There are 14 residues in the CDR3. Trimming cost V 2 bases and J 7 bases, with 12 bases left between them. Germline CDR1 and CDR2: LNHDA and SQIVND (reference sequence). CDR3 sequence (DNA): TGTGCCAGTAGTATAACCGGAGAGGGGAATGAGCAGTTCTTC. Translated: CASSITGEGNEQFF.

This clone has a single count. The gene calls are TRBV6-5 and TRBJ2-6; D is unresolved. The V end was cut by 8 bases, the J end by 4 bases, with 3 bases between. The CDR3 totals 11 residues. Looked up from germline, CDR1 is MNHEY and CDR2 is SVGAGI. CDR3 sequence reads: CASGGANVLTF. Written as DNA, the CDR3 is TGTGCCAGCGGGGGGGCCAACGTCCTGACTTTC.

V and J are TRBV6-5 and TRBJ1-2; D gene unclear. The CDR3 spans 14 residues. In germline, CDR1 is MNHEY, CDR2 SVGAGI. The V end was cut by 1 base, the J end by 4 bases, with 10 bases between. The CDR3 DNA follows: TGTGCCAGCAGTTACTTCCCGGTATCCTATGGCTACACCTTC. The encoded protein is CASSYFPVSYGYTF.

The chain joins TRBV27 to TRBJ1-6, with TRBD1 matching 8 bases. CDR3 length: 14 residues. In germline, CDR1 is MNHEY, CDR2 SMNVEV (reference sequence). V trimming: 6 bases; J trimming: 7 bases; junction bases outside the gene matches: 5. CDR3 protein: CASSTRGPNSPLHF. The CDR3 nucleotides read TGTGCCAGCAGCACCAGGGGGCCAAATTCACCCCTCCACTTT.

The chain couples TRBV9 to TRBJ2-3; 7 bases match TRBD2. CDR1 and CDR2 (germline): SGDLS, YYNGEE. The CDR3 is 15 residues long. Trimming at V came to 4 bases and at J to 3 bases, leaving 8 bases not matched to a gene. The CDR3 reads CASSRRGLHTDTQYF. The CDR3, as DNA: TGTGCCAGCAGCAGACGGGGACTACATACAGATACGCAGTATTTT.

The J gene is TRBJ2-7, the V gene TRBV11-2; the D gene is possibly TRBD2 (6 bases). Trimming took 4 bases from V and 0 from J, leaving 13 bases between them. Looked up from germline, CDR1 is SGHAT and CDR2 is FQNNGV. The CDR3 is 15 amino acids. CDR3 protein: CASSSTPGGSYEQYF. The CDR3 DNA reads as TGTGCCAGCAGCTCCACCCCCGGGGGCTCCTACGAGCAGTACTTC. The complete variable domain, with remaining parts taken from reference TRBV11-2 and TRBJ2-7, reads EAGVAQSPRYKIIEKRQSVAFWCNPISGHATLYWYQQILGQGPKLLIQFQNNGVVDDSQLPKDRFSAERLKGVDSTLKIQPAKLEDSAVYLCASSSTPGGSYEQYFGPGTRLTVT.

The chain links TRBV6-5 to TRBJ2-7; D not resolved. Deletions cut 2 bases from V and 0 bases from J, with 11 bases between. CDR3 length equals 15 residues. Germline-derived CDR1 and CDR2 are MNHEY and SVGAGI. DNA for the CDR3: TGTGCCAGCAGTTACGAGGCAGGCCTCTCCTACGAGCAGTACTTC. Protein product: CASSYEAGLSYEQYF.

The chain joins TRBV4-3 to TRBJ2-2; tentative D call: TRBD2 (6 bases). The length of the CDR3 is 14 residues. V was clipped by 3 bases and J by 6 bases, with 11 bases between them. Germline V lookup: CDR1 LGHNA, CDR2 YSLEER. The CDR3 sequence: CASSHIGEAGELFF. The CDR3 DNA follows: TGCGCCAGCAGCCATATCGGGGAGGCCGGGGAGCTGTTTTTT.

The chain couples TRBV29-1 to TRBJ1-1; D gene uncertain. Germline lookup yields CDR1 SQVTM and CDR2 ANQGSEA. The CDR3 loop spans 12 amino acids. V lost 4 bases and J 1 base, leaving 7 bases between the germline ends. The chain's CDR3 is CSVVVGNTEAFF. CDR3 DNA: TGCAGCGTTGTTGTAGGGAACACTGAAGCTTTCTTT.